The clone carrying this T cell receptor (beta chain) showed up just a few times. Its target is unknown. The sample originates from a study of T cell responses to AZD1222 COVID-19 vaccine. Some clones are missing from TCRdb's copy, which holds only in-frame ones; the method was immunoSEQ multiplex PCR. Among about 120,000 clones listed, 80% to 90% were seen once. The study's findings and limits: Spike-specific TCR depth and breadth grew after two AZD1222 doses. There were vaccine-associated CD4 TCRs across spike, dominant at 160-218 and 743-854. Among the donors, most were white British and more were female, and clonal diversity was possibly underestimated. In the spike-specific TCR repertoire, nearly half reportedly target unmutated variant regions.

J was trimmed by 4 bases and V by 6 bases; bases with no gene match: 5. CDR3 length: 13 amino acids. This specimen consisted of peripheral blood, obtained on day 0 of AZD1222 vaccination. The origin of this receptor is an adult in good health. This sequence joins TRBV12-3 or TRBV12-4 and TRBJ1-2, with 7 bases lining up with TRBD1. CDR3 in DNA: TGTGCCAGCAGCCTGGACAGGATCTATGGCTACACCTTC. Translation gives CASSLDRIYGYTF.